These 5 T cell receptor beta chains were all obtained from the same sample, sequenced in a study of shared clonotypes between healthy human individuals. Clones were read by immunoSEQ multiplex PCR, and TCRdb kept only the in-frame ones, dropping some. The sample has a few million clones; around 93% are singletons. The sample comprised naive CD4+ T cells from PBMCs. Subset given: CD45RA+ positively selected. These receptors originate from a young man in good health. Some clones in this sample may be carry-over from other donors' samples.

J is TRBJ2-2 and V is TRBV9, with D maybe TRBD2 (6 bases). The germline V gene has CDR1 SGDLS and CDR2 YYNGEE. Trimming pared 2 bases from V and 5 bases from J, leaving 10 bases between. This CDR3 comprises 14 residues. The CDR3 region has the DNA TGTGCCAGCAGCGTTCCTCTAGCGACCGGGGAGCTGTTTTTT. It translates to CASSVPLATGELFF.

J is TRBJ2-1 and V is TRBV7-2; 10 bases are shared with TRBD2. The J segment lost 6 bases and the V segment lost 3 bases, leaving 11 bases of the junction unmatched. The CDR3 covers 17 residues. Germline V CDR1 and CDR2: SGHTA, FQGNSA. CDR3 loop: CASSLWGLAGVPNEQFF. CDR3 sequence (DNA): TGTGCCAGCAGCTTGTGGGGTCTAGCGGGAGTCCCCAATGAGCAGTTCTTC.

The chain carries TRBV28 and TRBJ1-2, with D possibly being TRBD1 (5 bases). The V gene's germline CDR1 is MDHEN and CDR2 SYDVKM. Trimming pared 3 bases from V and 7 bases from J, leaving 21 bases between. This CDR3 is 16 amino acids long. The CDR3 region is CASSFLFSSGEGGYTF. For the CDR3, the DNA is TGTGCCAGCAGTTTCCTCTTTTCGTCGGGGGAGGGTGGCTACACCTTC.

The chain links TRBV10-3 to TRBJ2-3; TRBD2 might be the D (6 bases). V was clipped by 6 bases and J by 2 bases, with 15 bases between them. CDR1 ENHRY and CDR2 SYGVKD come from the germline V gene. The CDR3 is made up of 15 amino acids. The CDR3 loop reads CAISDSGLLTDTQYF. The CDR3 bases are TGTGCCATCAGCGATAGCGGTTTACTCACAGATACGCAGTATTTT.

The chain is built from TRBV28 and TRBJ1-2; D is undetermined. The ends were cut back, 4 bases at V and 4 bases at J, with 13 bases in the middle. The CDR3 covers 14 residues. Germline loops: CDR1 MDHEN, CDR2 SYDVKM. CDR3 sequence reads: CASSSSSLVYGYTF. The DNA of the CDR3 is TGTGCCAGCAGTTCCTCCTCATTGGTCTATGGCTACACCTTC.